The clone carrying this T cell receptor beta chain has ten or more counts. The entry originates in a study of read filtering for tumor transcriptome and immune sequencing. The germline V gene encodes CDR1 DFQATT and CDR2 SNEGSKA (reference sequence). V was cut by 5 bases and J by 4 bases, with 12 bases left in between. This CDR3 is 13 amino acids long. From roughly 390 ng of RNA, a library with molecular barcoded alpha/delta and beta/gamma adaptors was made. TCRdb re-derived calls from the reads in MiXCR, one entry per CDR3 protein. The sample lists some 130,000 distinct CDR3 sequences, about an eighth occurring once.

Material: a population of CD138-negative cells sorted from bone marrow. The V call is TRBV20-1, the J call TRBJ1-5; tentative D call: TRBD1 (5 bases). The TCR originated in a donor aged 40 or over with multiple myeloma. The DNA for the CDR3 is TGCAGTGCTGGTGACAGCGAGAATCAGCCCCAGCATTTT. Its translation: CSAGDSENQPQHF.